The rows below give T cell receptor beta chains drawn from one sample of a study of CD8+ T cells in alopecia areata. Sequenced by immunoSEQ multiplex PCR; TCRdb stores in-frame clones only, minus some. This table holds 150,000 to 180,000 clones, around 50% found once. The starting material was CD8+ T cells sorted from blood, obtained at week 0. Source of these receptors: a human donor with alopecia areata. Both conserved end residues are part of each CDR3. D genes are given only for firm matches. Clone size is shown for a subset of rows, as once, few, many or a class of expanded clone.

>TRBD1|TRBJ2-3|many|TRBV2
TGTGCCAGCAAGGAGGGCAGGGGGCGAGCAGATACGCAGTATTTT
CASKEGRGRADTQYF
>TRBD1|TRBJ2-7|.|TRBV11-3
TGTGCCAGCAGCTCAGGAGGACAGGGGGACTACGAGCAGTACTTC
CASSSGGQGDYEQYF
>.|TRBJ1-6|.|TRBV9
TGTGCCAGCAGCCCAGACGGGTCAATCCTCTCCCTCCACTTT
CASSPDGSILSLHF
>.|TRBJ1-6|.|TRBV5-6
TGTGCCAGCAGCTTGGATTCTTCACCCCTCCACTTT
CASSLDSSPLHF
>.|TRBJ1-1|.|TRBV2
TGTGCCAGCAGTGACCTGGGGGGGACTGAAGCTTTCTTT
CASSDLGGTEAFF
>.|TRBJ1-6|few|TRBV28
TGTGCCAGCAGTTTATTCGTCCTAAATTCACCCCTCCACTTT
CASSLFVLNSPLHF
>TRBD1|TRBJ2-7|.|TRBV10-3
TGTGCCATCAGTGAGCCGGGGACAGGAGCCTACGAGCAGTACTTC
CAISEPGTGAYEQYF
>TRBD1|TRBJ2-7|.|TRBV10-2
TGCGCCAGCAGCTGGGACAGGGACTACGAGCAGTACTTC
CASSWDRDYEQYF
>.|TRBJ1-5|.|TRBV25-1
TGTGCCAGCAGTGAATATGGGCAGAATCAGCCCCAGCATTTT
CASSEYGQNQPQHF
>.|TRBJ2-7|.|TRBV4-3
TGCGCCAGCAGCCAAGACAGGACCTACGAGCAGTACTTC
CASSQDRTYEQYF
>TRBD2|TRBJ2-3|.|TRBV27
TGTGCCAGCAGTTTAATTTTGGCGGGGGGTTCCGATACGCAGTATTTT
CASSLILAGGSDTQYF
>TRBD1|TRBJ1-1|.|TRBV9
TGTGCCAGCAGCGTAGGGGACAGGAACACTGAAGCTTTCTTT
CASSVGDRNTEAFF
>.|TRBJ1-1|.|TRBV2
TGTGCCAGCAACGAACATCAGGGCTTGAACACTGAAGCTTTCTTT
CASNEHQGLNTEAFF
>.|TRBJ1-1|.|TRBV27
TGTGCCAGCTACATGAGTGCAGGGAACACTGAAGCTTTCTTT
CASYMSAGNTEAFF
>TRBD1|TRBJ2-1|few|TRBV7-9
TGTGCCAGCAGCTCACCACAGGGGGCGTCCTACAATGAGCAGTTCTTC
CASSSPQGASYNEQFF
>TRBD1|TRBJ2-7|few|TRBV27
TGTGCCAGCAGTTTACAGGGGGCGGGCGAGCAGTACTTC
CASSLQGAGEQYF
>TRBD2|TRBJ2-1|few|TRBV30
TGTGCCTGGAGTGTACTAGCGGGGGAGAACAATGAGCAGTTCTTC
CAWSVLAGENNEQFF
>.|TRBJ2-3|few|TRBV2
TGTGCCAGCAGTGACCTGCCGGGACAGGGACTAGGCACAGATACGCAGTATTTT
CASSDLPGQGLGTDTQYF
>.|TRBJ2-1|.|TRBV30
TGTGCCTGGAGTGTCGGCTCCTACAATGAGCAGTTCTTC
CAWSVGSYNEQFF
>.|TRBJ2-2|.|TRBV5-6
TGTGCCAGCAGCCGCATGGGCAACACCGGGGAGCTGTTTTTT
CASSRMGNTGELFF